Listed here is a single T cell receptor (beta chain). Its target is unknown. These data come from a study of CD8+CD57+ T cells in acquired aplastic anemia. Study-wide results and limits: Shared by patients and controls, 25 to 30 CD8+ CDR3s were abundant in patients.

Genomic DNA served as template for TCR beta VDJ and CDR3 profiling. A single record per CDR3 protein comes from TCRdb applying MiXCR to the reads. The profile shows around 130,000 distinct CDR3 sequences, under 60% of them singletons. It was patients with CD8+CD57+ cell expansion by flow cytometry who were chosen for sequencing. V shed 0 bases and J shed 0 bases, with 8 bases lying between them. The CDR3 length is 15 residues. The germline gives CDR1 SGHAT, CDR2 FQNNGV. The sample was sorted CD4+, CD8+, or CD8+CD57+ T cells (not recorded which) from PBMCs. This TCR came from a human donor with aplastic anemia. This chain connects TRBV11-2 to TRBJ1-2; D is uncertain. CDR3 amino acids: CASSLEGSANYGYTF. Written as DNA, the CDR3 is TGTGCCAGCAGCTTAGAGGGGTCCGCTAACTATGGCTACACCTTC.